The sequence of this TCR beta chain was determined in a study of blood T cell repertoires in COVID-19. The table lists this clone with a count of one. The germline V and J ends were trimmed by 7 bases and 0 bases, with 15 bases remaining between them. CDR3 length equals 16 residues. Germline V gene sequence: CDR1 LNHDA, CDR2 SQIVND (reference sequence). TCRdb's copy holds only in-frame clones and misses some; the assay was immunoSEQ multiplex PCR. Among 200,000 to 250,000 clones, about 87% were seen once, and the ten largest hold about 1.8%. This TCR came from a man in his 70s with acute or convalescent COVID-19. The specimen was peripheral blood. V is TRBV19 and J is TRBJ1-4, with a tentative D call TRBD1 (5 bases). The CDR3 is CASTARPGATNEKLFF. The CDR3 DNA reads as TGTGCCAGTACCGCTCGTCCGGGGGCAACTAATGAAAAACTGTTTTTT.